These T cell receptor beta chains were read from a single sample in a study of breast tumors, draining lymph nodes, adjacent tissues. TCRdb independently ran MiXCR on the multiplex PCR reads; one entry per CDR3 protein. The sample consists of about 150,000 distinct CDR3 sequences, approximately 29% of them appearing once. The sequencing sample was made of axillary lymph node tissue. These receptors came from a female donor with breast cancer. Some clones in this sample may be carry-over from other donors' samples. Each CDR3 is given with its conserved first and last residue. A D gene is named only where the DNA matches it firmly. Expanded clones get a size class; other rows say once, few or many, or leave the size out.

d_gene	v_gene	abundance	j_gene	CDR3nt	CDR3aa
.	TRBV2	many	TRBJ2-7	TGTGCCAGCAAGGGGGATGGGGGGGAGCAGTACTTC	CASKGDGGEQYF
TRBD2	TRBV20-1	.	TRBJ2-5	TGCAGTGCTAGGACTAGCGGCTCCCAAGAGACCCAGCACTTC	CSARTSGSQETQHF
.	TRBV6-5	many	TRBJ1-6	TGTGCCAGCAGTTACGGTACGGACGGTAATTCACCCCTCCACTTT	CASSYGTDGNSPLHF
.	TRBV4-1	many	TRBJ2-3	TGCGCCAGCAGCCAAGGACCGGCAGATACGCAGTATTTT	CASSQGPADTQYF
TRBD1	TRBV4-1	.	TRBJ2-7	TGCGCCAGCAGCCAAGGCGGGACAGGGACCTACGAGCAGTACTTC	CASSQGGTGTYEQYF
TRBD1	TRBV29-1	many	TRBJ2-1	TGCAGCGCCGCTCCTGAGACCGGGACAGGGGGGCGTGAGCAGTTCTTC	CSAAPETGTGGREQFF
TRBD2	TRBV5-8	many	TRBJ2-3	TGTGCCAGCAGCCTTTACTTAGCGGGGGGGGTCACAGATACGCAGTATTTT	CASSLYLAGGVTDTQYF
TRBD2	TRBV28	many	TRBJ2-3	TGTGCCAGCAGTTTAAGACTAGCTGGCACAGATACGCAGTATTTT	CASSLRLAGTDTQYF
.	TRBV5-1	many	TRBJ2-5	TGCGCCAGCAGAATTAGGGCTTCTCAAGAGACCCAGTACTTC	CASRIRASQETQYF
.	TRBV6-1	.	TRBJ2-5	TGTGCCAGCCTGAACAATCAAGGGGGAGGCAAAGAGACCCAGTACTTC	CASLNNQGGGKETQYF